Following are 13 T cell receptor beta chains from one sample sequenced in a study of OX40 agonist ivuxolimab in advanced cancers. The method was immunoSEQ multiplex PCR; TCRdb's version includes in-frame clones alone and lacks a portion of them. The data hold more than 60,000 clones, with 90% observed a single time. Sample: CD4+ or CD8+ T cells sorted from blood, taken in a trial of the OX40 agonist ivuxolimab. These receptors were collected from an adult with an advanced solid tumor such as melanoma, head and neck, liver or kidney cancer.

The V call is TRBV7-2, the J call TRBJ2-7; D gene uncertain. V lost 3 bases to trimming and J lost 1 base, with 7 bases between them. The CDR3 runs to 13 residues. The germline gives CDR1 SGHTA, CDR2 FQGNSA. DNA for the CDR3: TGTGCCAGCAGCTTTCTGGGTTCCTACGAGCAGTACTTC. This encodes CASSFLGSYEQYF.

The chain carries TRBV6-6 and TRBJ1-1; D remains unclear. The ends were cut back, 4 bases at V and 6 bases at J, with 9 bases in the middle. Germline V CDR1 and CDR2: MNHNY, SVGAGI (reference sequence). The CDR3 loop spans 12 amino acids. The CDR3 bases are TGTGCCAGCAGTTCAGGCCCAGCTGAAGCTTTCTTT. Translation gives CASSSGPAEAFF.

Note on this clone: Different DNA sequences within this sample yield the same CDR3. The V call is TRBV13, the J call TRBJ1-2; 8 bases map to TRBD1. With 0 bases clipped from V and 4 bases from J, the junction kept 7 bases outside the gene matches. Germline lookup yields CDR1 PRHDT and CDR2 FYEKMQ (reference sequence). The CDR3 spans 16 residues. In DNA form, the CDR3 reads TGTGCCAGCAGCTTAGGCCGCGGACAGGGAGGCTATGGCTACACCTTC. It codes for CASSLGRGQGGYGYTF.

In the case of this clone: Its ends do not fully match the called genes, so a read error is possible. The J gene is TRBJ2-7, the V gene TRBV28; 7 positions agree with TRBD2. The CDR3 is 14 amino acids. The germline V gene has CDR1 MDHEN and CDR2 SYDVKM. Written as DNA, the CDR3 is TGTGCCAGCGGTTTGCTAGCGGCCCCCTACGAGCAGTACTTC. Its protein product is CASGLLAAPYEQYF.

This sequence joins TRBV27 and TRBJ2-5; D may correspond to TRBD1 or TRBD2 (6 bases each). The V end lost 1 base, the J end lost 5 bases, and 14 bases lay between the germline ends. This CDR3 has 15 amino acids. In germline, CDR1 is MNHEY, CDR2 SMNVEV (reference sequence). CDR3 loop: CASSLLGGGTETQYF. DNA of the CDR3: TGTGCCAGCAGTTTATTAGGAGGGGGTACGGAGACCCAGTACTTC.

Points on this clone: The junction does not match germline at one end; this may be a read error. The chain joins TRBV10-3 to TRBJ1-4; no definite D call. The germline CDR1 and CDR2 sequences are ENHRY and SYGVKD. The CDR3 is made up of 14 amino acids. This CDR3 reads CAIRESGTNEKLFF. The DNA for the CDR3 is TGTGCCATCAGAGAGTCGGGAACTAATGAAAAACTGTTTTTT.

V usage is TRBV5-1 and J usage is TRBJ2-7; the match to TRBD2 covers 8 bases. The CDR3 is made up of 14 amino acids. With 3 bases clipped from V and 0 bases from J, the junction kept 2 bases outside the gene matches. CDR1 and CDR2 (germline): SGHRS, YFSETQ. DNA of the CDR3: TGCGCCAGCAGCTCCAGCGGGGGCTCCTACGAGCAGTACTTC. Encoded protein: CASSSSGGSYEQYF.

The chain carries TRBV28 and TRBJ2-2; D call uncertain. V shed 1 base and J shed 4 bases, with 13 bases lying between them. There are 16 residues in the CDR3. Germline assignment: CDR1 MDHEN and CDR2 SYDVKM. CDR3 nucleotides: TGTGCCAGCAGTTTATTTCGGACCTGGGGCACCGGGGAGCTGTTTTTT. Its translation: CASSLFRTWGTGELFF.

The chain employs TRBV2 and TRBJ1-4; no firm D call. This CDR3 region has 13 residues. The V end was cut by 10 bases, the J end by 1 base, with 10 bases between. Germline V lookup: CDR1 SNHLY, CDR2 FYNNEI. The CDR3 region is CATTRGTNEKLFF. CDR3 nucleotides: TGTGCCACCACGCGGGGAACTAATGAAAAACTGTTTTTT. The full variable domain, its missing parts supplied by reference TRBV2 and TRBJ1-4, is EPEVTQTPSHQVTQMGQEVILRCVPISNHLYFYWYRQILGQKVEFLVSFYNNEISEKSEIFDDQFSVERPDGSNFTLKIRSTKLEDSAMYFCATTRGTNEKLFFGSGTQLSVL.

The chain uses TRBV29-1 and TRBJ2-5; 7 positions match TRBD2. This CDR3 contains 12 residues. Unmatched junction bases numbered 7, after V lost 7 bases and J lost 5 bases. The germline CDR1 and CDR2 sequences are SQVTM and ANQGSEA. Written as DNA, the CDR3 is TGCAGCGGCCGACTAGCCCCCGAGACCCAGTACTTC. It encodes CSGRLAPETQYF.

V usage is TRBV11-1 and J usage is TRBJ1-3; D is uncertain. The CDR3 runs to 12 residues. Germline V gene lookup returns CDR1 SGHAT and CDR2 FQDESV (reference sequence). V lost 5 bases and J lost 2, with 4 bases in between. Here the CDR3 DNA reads TGTGCCAGCAGCCGCGCTGGAAACACCATATATTTT. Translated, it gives CASSRAGNTIYF.

The CDR3 here is CASSHQQPGLAASEQYF. The CDR3 DNA reads TGCGCCAGCAGCCATCAGCAACCGGGACTAGCGGCGTCCGAGCAGTACTTC. This sequence joins TRBV4-3 and TRBJ2-7; 11 nucleotides line up with TRBD2. Germline CDR1 LGHNA, CDR2 YSLEER. The CDR3 runs to 17 residues. V trimming: 3 bases; J trimming: 6 bases; junction bases outside the gene matches: 13.

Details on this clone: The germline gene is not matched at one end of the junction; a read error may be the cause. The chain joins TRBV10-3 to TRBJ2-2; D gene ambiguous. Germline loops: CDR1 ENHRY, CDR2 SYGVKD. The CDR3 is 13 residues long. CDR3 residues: CAITESNTGELFF. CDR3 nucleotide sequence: TGTGCCATCACTGAGTCGAACACCGGGGAGCTGTTTTTT.